The 5 T cell receptor beta chains given below trace back to one sample, sequenced in a study of human T cells and chemical hapten exposure. TCRdb ran MiXCR on the RACE reads and lists one entry per CDR3 protein. The sample yields about 84,000 distinct CDR3 sequences, more than 9% seen once. Specified time point: patch test 2, 6 weeks after DPC sensitization. The treatment was: therapeutic diphenylcyclopropenone sensitization with weekly scalp DPC. The source material was whole blood, sampled in connection with sensitization to the hapten diphenylcyclopropenone (DPC). Receptor source: a woman aged 50 to 65 with alopecia areata. Some clones in this sample may be carry-over from other donors' samples.

This chain links TRBV18 with TRBJ1-1; D uncertain. The CDR3 totals 14 residues. From germline, CDR1 is KGHSH and CDR2 LQKENI. Trimming took off 0 bases at V and 8 bases at J, with 13 bases between the two ends. CDR3 DNA sequence: TGTGCCAGCTCACCACCGGTTCAGTCAGGAGAAGCTTTCTTT. Translating gives CASSPPVQSGEAFF. Using reference TRBV18 and TRBJ1-1 for the parts outside the CDR3, the full variable domain is NAGVMQNPRHLVRRRGQEARLRCSPMKGHSHVYWYRQLPEEGLKFMVYLQKENIIDESGMPKERFSAEFPKEGPSILRIQQVVRGDSAAYFCASSPPVQSGEAFFGQGTRLTVV.

The chain employs TRBV4-3 and TRBJ2-1, with 8 nucleotides matching TRBD1. CDR1 LGHNA and CDR2 YSLEER come from the germline V gene. There are 16 residues in the CDR3. V gave up 10 bases and J gave up 0 bases; unmatched junction bases: 11. This CDR3 is CAIIRADRASYNEQFF. The CDR3 DNA sequence: TGCGCCATAATACGCGCGGACAGGGCCTCCTACAATGAGCAGTTCTTC.

This clonotype was seen only a few times. The chain is built from TRBV20-1 and TRBJ2-3, with 8 bases identical to TRBD1. From germline, CDR1 is DFQATT and CDR2 SNEGSKA (reference sequence). The CDR3 has 14 residues. V was pared by 6 bases and J by 6 bases, with 11 bases of the junction left unmatched. CDR3 region: CSAPKAGGADTQYF. CDR3 DNA sequence: TGCAGTGCCCCGAAGGCAGGGGGCGCGGATACGCAGTATTTT.

This clonotype was observed at least ten times. CDR3 sequence: CSVEDRDRGQANYGYTF. The CDR3 bases are TGCAGCGTTGAAGATAGGGACAGGGGGCAGGCTAACTATGGCTACACCTTC. This chain links TRBV29-1 with TRBJ1-2; 12 nucleotides agree with TRBD1. V gave up 0 bases and J gave up 0 bases; unmatched junction bases: 5. Germline V gene sequence: CDR1 SQVTM, CDR2 ANQGSEA. This CDR3 comprises 17 residues.

V and J are TRBV7-3 and TRBJ2-2; D is ambiguous. From germline, CDR1 is SGHTA and CDR2 FQGTGA. The length of the CDR3 is 14 residues. V gave up 8 bases and J gave up 1 base, with 11 bases separating them. CDR3 bases: TGTGCCAGCTCGGCGTCAAGGAACACCGGGGAGCTGTTTTTT. The encoded protein is CASSASRNTGELFF.